This TCR beta chain was captured by sequencing in a study of beta chain features in type 1 diabetes. Study background: All of the samples together had 107,917,701 sorted cells examined. Study-level points and caveats: Whether HLA type affects TCRB rearrangement stayed undetermined in the present work. Moderately but significantly shorter TCRB CDR3s were found in Type 1 diabetes patients in all four CD4+ subsets.

cDNA synthesis used the whole RNA isolate, giving expressed TCRB sequences. Produced via immunoSEQ multiplex PCR; TCRdb's table is partial and in-frame only. The sample gives hundreds of thousands of clones, approximately 9.9% of which show up once; over 0.95% is in the top ten. CDR3 size: 14 residues. Germline CDR1 and CDR2: SNHLY and FYNNEI. Between the trimmed V and J ends, which lost 7 bases and 0 bases, there was a span of 13 bases. Over 95% purity was reached by all sorted populations. This clone was found a few times. Its antigen is as yet unknown. The V and J genes are TRBV2 and TRBJ2-7; D not certain. This clonotype originated in a man aged 25-45 years with type 1 diabetes. Specimen: central memory CD4+ T cells from blood. As DNA, the CDR3 is TGTGCCAGCAAATGGTCCGGCACCTCCTACGAGCAGTACTTC. Its translation: CASKWSGTSYEQYF.